The source of this TCR beta chain is a study of cytomegalovirus exposure and HLA in healthy donors. The study's findings and limits: The investigators catalogued 150 to 200 TCR beta chains as cytomegalovirus-associated. Subsequent analysis showed first-cohort TCR clusters tending to co-occur in about 110 validation repertoires. Usually a TCR sequence was rare, but some public TCRs were found in many donors. Both high specificity and high sensitivity reportedly marked the classifier's diagnosis of cytomegalovirus status.

TCRdb's copy holds only in-frame clones and misses some; the assay was immunoSEQ multiplex PCR. The sample has fewer than 150,000 clones, 80% to 90% seen once. Of note for this clone: Its antigen is undetermined.

V shed 4 bases and J 7 bases; nucleotides not matched to a gene: 9. CDR1 is SGHTS and CDR2 is YDEGEE in the germline V gene. This CDR3 spans 14 amino acids. The source of this sequence is a man between 18 and 35 years old in good health and CMV-seropositive. Material for sequencing was PBMCs. This chain connects TRBV5-8 to TRBJ2-7; 9 bases line up with TRBD1. The CDR3 reads CASSLTGGGREQYF. The CDR3 bases are TGTGCCAGCAGCCTAACAGGGGGCGGCCGGGAGCAGTACTTC.